This T cell receptor beta chain was captured in a study of shared clonotypes between healthy human individuals. Looking at the study overall: With ages of 18 to 49, the donors were two women and three men. Used for every donor were three CD4 naive, three CD4 memory, two CD8 naive and one CD8 memory plate.

Study-wide results and limits: Among donors, clonotype sharing was expected to be affected by sequencing depth.

Germline CDR1 reads KGHSH; CDR2 reads LQKENI. CDR3 length: 13 residues. The trim removed 4 bases at V and 5 bases at J, leaving 2 bases unmatched. Clones were sequenced by immunoSEQ multiplex PCR, and TCRdb holds only the in-frame ones, with some missing. The repertoire holds 2 million to 2.5 million clones, with 92% as singletons. Points on this clone: Its antigen is still unknown.

This chain uses TRBV18 with TRBJ2-7; 10 bases fit TRBD2. Specimen: naive CD4+ T cells from PBMCs. This sample's subset: CD45RA+ positively selected. The receptor was derived from a man younger than 35 in good health. Some clones in this sample may be carry-over from other donors' samples. The DNA for the CDR3 is TGTGCCAGCTCACTTAGCGGGAGGAACGAGCAGTACTTC. Amino acid sequence: CASSLSGRNEQYF.